This entry features one TCR beta chain sequence. The antigen remains undetermined. The entry originates in a study of T cell responses to AZD1222 COVID-19 vaccine. The overall study: The study pooled second doses at about 4 or about 12 weeks.

Overall study findings and caveats: Two AZD1222 administrations were followed by greater Spike-specific TCR breadth and depth.

Trimming pared 3 bases from V and 1 base from J, leaving 6 bases between. This CDR3 has 13 amino acids. Germline assignment: CDR1 ENHRY and CDR2 SYGVKD. Here immunoSEQ multiplex PCR was the method, and the copy in TCRdb shows in-frame clones only, minus some. The sample lists around 150,000 clones, about nine tenths occurring once. The V gene is TRBV10-3, the J gene TRBJ1-1; D gene ambiguous. Sample: peripheral blood, taken on day 0 of AZD1222 vaccination. This sequence was found in an adult in good health. CDR3 amino acids: CAISDRANTEAFF. CDR3 nucleotide sequence: TGTGCCATCAGTGACAGAGCGAACACTGAAGCTTTCTTT.